This TCR beta chain was identified in a study of preoperative IRX-2 immunotherapy in early breast cancer. Only a few counts were recorded for this clone. The CDR3 extends over 15 amino acids. Trimming took off 4 bases at V and 1 base at J, with 11 bases between the two ends. The germline gives CDR1 SGHNT, CDR2 YENEEA. This sample's treatment: preoperative locoregional IRX-2 cytokine immunotherapy. Patients received preoperative, locoregional IRX-2 cytokine immunotherapy in a phase Ib study. Using immunoSEQ multiplex PCR, the repertoire was profiled, and TCRdb retains in-frame clones only, with some absent. The repertoire holds tens of thousands of clones, with approximately 77% as singletons.

The V gene is TRBV11-3, the J gene TRBJ2-1; D assignment may be TRBD1 or TRBD2 (5 bases each). The source of this sequence is a human donor with breast cancer. Sample: lymph node tissue, taken after IRX-2 immunotherapy. As DNA, the CDR3 is TGTGCCAGCAGCTCGGGACCCAATTCCTACAATGAGCAGTTCTTC. It translates to CASSSGPNSYNEQFF. Using reference TRBV11-3 and TRBJ2-1 for the parts outside the CDR3, the full variable domain is EAGVVQSPRYKIIEKKQPVAFWCNPISGHNTLYWYLQNLGQGPELLIRYENEEAVDDSQLPKDRFSAERLKGVDSTLKIQPAELGDSAVYLCASSSGPNSYNEQFFGPGTRLTVL.